One sample yielded the 18 T cell receptor beta chains listed below, sequenced in a study of cytomegalovirus exposure and HLA in healthy donors. The study ran its PCR with 60 Vbeta and 13 Jbeta primers. TCRdb's table, derived via immunoSEQ multiplex PCR, lists solely in-frame clones and lacks some. The data show about 96,000 clones, around 85% seen once. Sequenced input: PBMCs. These receptors all come from a young man in good health and CMV-seronegative.

This rearrangement joins TRBV6-1 to TRBJ1-1; the D gene is possibly TRBD1 (5 bases). Deletions cut 5 bases from V and 5 bases from J, with 12 bases between. Germline assignment: CDR1 MNHNS and CDR2 SASEGT. The CDR3 totals 13 residues. In DNA, the CDR3 is TGTGCCAGCAGTCACCGACAGTTAACTGAAGCTTTCTTT. It specifies CASSHRQLTEAFF.

The chain is built from TRBV30 and TRBJ2-5, with TRBD2 as a possible D gene (5 bases). The germline V gene encodes CDR1 GTSNPN and CDR2 SVGIG (reference sequence). The CDR3 totals 12 residues. The V end lost 5 bases, the J end lost 2 bases, and 9 bases lay between the germline ends. CDR3 region: CAWGRGQETQYF. The CDR3 coding sequence is TGTGCCTGGGGCCGGGGACAAGAGACCCAGTACTTC. The full variable domain, completed using reference TRBV30 and TRBJ2-5, is SQTIHQWPATLVQPVGSPLSLECTVEGTSNPNLYWYRQAAGRGLQLLFYSVGIGQISSEVPQNLSASRPQDRQFILSSKKLLLSDSGFYLCAWGRGQETQYFGPGTRLLVL.

The J gene is TRBJ1-2, the V gene TRBV6-5; TRBD1 might be the D (6 bases). Looked up from germline, CDR1 is MNHEY and CDR2 is SVGAGI. This CDR3 has 15 residues. V dropped 0 bases and J dropped 3 bases, with 11 bases sitting between them. The CDR3 sequence: CASSYSQGKHYGYTF. The CDR3 region has the DNA TGTGCCAGCAGTTACTCCCAGGGGAAGCACTATGGCTACACCTTC.

V is TRBV28 and J is TRBJ2-7, with TRBD1 matching over 8 bases. The CDR3 contains 16 residues. Germline V gene lookup returns CDR1 MDHEN and CDR2 SYDVKM. V lost 7 bases to trimming and J lost 6 bases; unmatched junction nucleotides: 17. CDR3 loop: CASTPTLGQAVGEQYF. CDR3 DNA: TGTGCCAGCACCCCAACCCTGGGACAGGCGGTTGGCGAGCAGTACTTC.

This clone was recorded only once. The chain combines TRBV14 with TRBJ2-5; 7 nucleotides line up with TRBD1. J gave up 3 bases and V 0 bases, and 7 bases lay outside the gene matches. Germline lookup yields CDR1 SGHDN and CDR2 FVKESK. The CDR3 consists of 16 residues. The CDR3: CASSQDTGAGKETQYF. DNA of the CDR3: TGTGCCAGCAGCCAAGATACAGGGGCCGGGAAAGAGACCCAGTACTTC.

The chain couples TRBV7-8 to TRBJ1-4, with TRBD1 identical over 9 bases. The ends lost 4 bases at V and 5 bases at J; junction bases unmatched: 14. The germline V gene encodes CDR1 SGHVS and CDR2 FQNEAQ. This CDR3 contains 18 residues. The CDR3 DNA reads as TGTGCCAGCAGCTCCCATCGGGGACAGGGTGGTTCGAATGAAAAACTGTTTTTT. Its translation is CASSSHRGQGGSNEKLFF.

The chain couples TRBV2 to TRBJ1-5; weak D call: TRBD1 (5 bases). The CDR3 loop spans 13 amino acids. The germline V gene has CDR1 SNHLY and CDR2 FYNNEI. Trimming took off 7 bases at V and 4 bases at J, with 11 bases between the two ends. The DNA of the CDR3 is TGTGCCAGCAAGAAGGGACTTAATCAGCCCCAGCATTTT. Its protein is CASKKGLNQPQHF.

The chain couples TRBV6-5 to TRBJ1-1; 7 nucleotides line up with TRBD1. CDR1 is MNHEY and CDR2 is SVGAGI in the germline V gene. J was trimmed by 5 bases and V by 0 bases; bases with no gene match: 6. This CDR3 has 15 amino acids. The CDR3 is CASSYSRQGRTEAFF. Written as DNA, the CDR3 is TGTGCCAGCAGTTACTCGCGACAGGGAAGGACTGAAGCTTTCTTT.

The rearrangement links TRBV5-8 to TRBJ1-5; D may be TRBD1 (6 bases). V lost 4 bases to trimming and J lost 0 bases, with 11 bases between them. Germline V gives CDR1 SGHTS, CDR2 YDEGEE. The CDR3 is made up of 15 amino acids. The CDR3 loop reads CASSNGQISNQPQHF. The CDR3 DNA reads TGTGCCAGCAGCAACGGACAGATTAGCAATCAGCCCCAGCATTTT.

This rearrangement joins TRBV5-8 to TRBJ1-1; unclear D gene. Germline lookup yields CDR1 SGHTS and CDR2 YDEGEE. The V gene lost 0 bases and the J gene lost 0 bases, with 6 bases spanning the gap. The CDR3 is made up of 14 amino acids. Here the CDR3 DNA reads TGTGCCAGCAGCTTGGGACAAGTGAACACTGAAGCTTTCTTT. This gives the protein CASSLGQVNTEAFF.

The J gene is TRBJ2-3, the V gene TRBV7-8; D is possibly TRBD1 (6 bases). The CDR3 runs 11 residues. V lost 5 bases and J lost 14, with 14 bases in between. Germline assignment: CDR1 SGHVS and CDR2 FQNEAQ. DNA for the CDR3: TGTGCCAGCAGCGAAAGCAGGGGCCTGTATTTT. Residues: CASSESRGLYF.

The chain employs TRBV7-9 and TRBJ1-1; TRBD1 matches 8 bases. The V and J ends lost 5 bases and 0 bases, in that order; junction bases with no gene match: 2. Germline V gives CDR1 SEHNR, CDR2 FQNEAQ (reference sequence). The CDR3 covers 14 residues. CDR3 sequence (DNA): TGTGCCAGCAGCCTACAGGGGGTGAACACTGAAGCTTTCTTT. This gives the protein CASSLQGVNTEAFF.

CDR3 residues: CASWFGRGEAFF. CDR3 DNA sequence: TGTGCCAGCTGGTTTGGGCGGGGGGAAGCTTTCTTT. This chain connects TRBV6-1 to TRBJ1-1; a weak D match, TRBD1 (5 bases). Trimming shortened V by 8 bases and J by 8 bases, and 15 bases separated the two germline ends. The V gene's germline CDR1 is MNHNS and CDR2 SASEGT. The CDR3 runs 12 residues.

The V and J genes are TRBV5-1 and TRBJ2-7; no reliable D call. V dropped 0 bases and J dropped 1 base, with 8 bases sitting between them. CDR3 length: 14 residues. The germline V gene encodes CDR1 SGHRS and CDR2 YFSETQ. The CDR3 coding sequence is TGCGCCAGCAGCTTGGGGTGGCAGTCCTACGAGCAGTACTTC. Translating gives CASSLGWQSYEQYF. Full variable domain (missing parts from reference TRBV5-1 and TRBJ2-7): KAGVTQTPRYLIKTRGQQVTLSCSPISGHRSVSWYQQTPGQGLQFLFEYFSETQRNKGNFPGRFSGRQFSNSRSEMNVSTLELGDSALYLCASSLGWQSYEQYFGPGTRLTVT.

This clone was counted a single time. This chain uses TRBV2 with TRBJ1-5; TRBD1 might be the D (6 bases). The CDR3 covers 14 residues. Germline-derived CDR1 and CDR2 are SNHLY and FYNNEI. Trimming removed 6 bases at V and 5 bases at J, with 14 bases between. The CDR3 loop is CASRDGTTHQPQHF. CDR3 DNA: TGTGCCAGCAGGGACGGGACAACTCATCAGCCCCAGCATTTT.

This chain connects TRBV4-1 to TRBJ2-2; D is possibly TRBD2 (6 bases). Between the trimmed V and J ends, which lost 4 bases and 5 bases, there was a span of 11 bases. The CDR3 is 14 residues long. Germline V gene data show CDR1 as MGHRA and CDR2 as YSYEKL. This CDR3 reads CASSPQAGTGELFF. CDR3 DNA sequence: TGCGCCAGCAGCCCCCAGGCGGGAACCGGGGAGCTGTTTTTT.

The rearrangement joins TRBV21-1 to TRBJ1-2; the D call TRBD1 from the table was never checked on the DNA. TRBV21-1 is listed as a pseudogene. The CDR3 spans 19 residues. The CDR3 nucleotides read TGTGCCAGCAGCAAAGTTGGACAACGATACCTCTTCGGTGTCTATGGCTACACCTTC. It yields the protein CASSKVGQRYLFGVYGYTF.

The chain employs TRBV4-3 and TRBJ1-5; no reliable D call. V lost 0 bases and J lost 0, with 6 bases in between. CDR3 length equals 15 residues. Germline CDR1 is LGHNA and CDR2 is YSLEER. For the CDR3, the DNA is TGCGCCAGCAGCCAAGATTACAATAGCAATCAGCCCCAGCATTTT. Protein sequence: CASSQDYNSNQPQHF.